This entry concerns a single TCR beta chain. Sequencing used immunoSEQ multiplex PCR; TCRdb keeps in-frame clones, though not all of them. The sample lists 56,000 or so clones, around 80% occurring once. The entry originates in a study of blood T cell repertoires in COVID-19. This receptor was taken from a man aged 45-65 years with acute or convalescent COVID-19. The sequencing input was peripheral blood.

Written as DNA, the CDR3 is TGTGCCAGCAGCTTCTCCCGACAGGCCCCGGAGCCCCTCCACTTT. Protein product: CASSFSRQAPEPLHF. This sequence joins TRBV6-6 and TRBJ1-6; D might be TRBD1 (6 bases). The CDR3 has 15 residues. Germline lookup yields CDR1 MNHNY and CDR2 SVGAGI (reference sequence). Trimming cost V 6 bases and J 13 bases, with 22 bases left between them.